This T cell receptor beta chain was identified during a study of Ad26.COV2.S vaccination and SARS-CoV-2 variants (dated by TCRdb to 2020 to 2023). Background on the whole study: Vaccine-arm donors were drawn from COV1001, a multicentre, randomized, double-blind, placebo-controlled phase I-IIa trial of Ad26.COV2.S in healthy adults. Ad26.COV2.S was administered intramuscularly at 5 x 10^10 or 1 x 10^11 viral particles, either as a single shot or as two shots given 56 days apart. TCRbeta repertoire sequencing was used to assess the specificity and breadth of SARS-CoV-2-reactive T cell receptors after Ad26.COV2.S vaccination. The TCR-sequenced set comprised about 32 samples: roughly 19 Ad26.COV2.S vaccine recipients, 5 placebo recipients and 8 SARS-CoV-2 convalescent individuals. Trial participants were randomized into five groups of five, in which low-dose or high-dose Ad26.COV2.S was given once or twice, or placebo was given on both occasions. Investigators did not know the trial group allocation while performing experiments and assessing outcomes.

For CDR1 and CDR2, the germline V gene (reference sequence) lists SEHNR and FQNEAQ. The CDR3 measures 13 amino acids from cysteine to phenylalanine. Left in the record is the CDR3 DNA by itself, 39 bases read in frame from the first base. V is shortened by 5 bases, J by 5 bases, and the region joining them spans 7 bases. What this sample's treatment or condition label stands for: 15 to 20 received Ad26.COV2.S at low or high dose, single or two shots; about five received placebo; per-sample allocation not given. Repertoires of vaccine and placebo recipients were sequenced from samples taken on day 63 after the first injection. Cohort 1b enrolled 25 to 30 adults aged 18-55 years at a single site in Boston, USA, between 29 July and 7 August 2020. Ad26.COV2.S consisted of a replication-incompetent adenovirus type 26 vector by which a prefusion-stabilized SARS-CoV-2 spike protein from the original Wuhan strain was expressed.

Paper-wide results and their limitations: After vaccination, substantial breadth of spike-specific CD8+ and CD4+ T cell responses was reported. Non-spike TCR breadth was comparable between vaccine and placebo recipients, consistent with the vaccine containing only spike. It was noted by the authors that total T cell responses may have been underestimated by the TCR breadth and depth analyses. The study was not powered for comparison of responses between vaccine doses or regimens. Ad26.COV2.S recipients had higher spike-specific TCR breadth than placebo recipients (P = 0.0014).

The immunoSEQ Assay was the method used to sequence TCRbeta CDR3 regions. After extraction, genomic DNA underwent amplification by bias-controlled multiplex PCR, followed by high-throughput sequencing. The authors' pipeline ran thus. To quantify the absolute abundance of each unique TCRbeta CDR3 region, sequences were collapsed and filtered. Usable DNA was measured by amplifying reference genes present in all nucleated cells, and TCRbeta template counts were normalized to that usable DNA to estimate T cell fraction. Repertoire TCRs were annotated as SARS-CoV-2-specific by exact matching of V gene, CDR3 amino acid sequence and J gene to a known reactive TCR set. The reference SARS-CoV-2 TCR set was derived from MIRA and filtered for enrichment in COVID-19-positive ImmuneCODE repertoires, a step that removed public or cross-reactive TCRs. Using the MIRA antigens, annotated TCRs were further analysed by specific ORF or by position within an ORF. Breadth was defined as the number of annotated unique rearrangements divided by the total number of unique productive rearrangements, and depth was defined as the summed frequency of the annotated unique rearrangements. TCR breadth was compared between groups using two-sided Wilcoxon rank-sum tests. TCRdb stores this immuneACCESS table with in-frame sequences only. Part of the clones is absent; in the studies checked, under half of the shortfall reflects unresolved V genes, and no reason is known for the rest. V, J and clone size derive from that table, while D and trimming were established from the DNA sequence. The sample includes about 460,000 clones, with around 89% observed a single time. The ten largest clones represent about 1.5% of the sample.

With regard to this clone: Its antigen is currently not known. Per-nucleotide qualities are absent, and no much larger clonotype sits a single base away.

This TCR was recovered from a person aged 18-60 years who received the Ad26.COV2.S COVID-19 vaccine or a placebo. The V gene is TRBV7-9 and the J gene is TRBJ1-6; no D segment can be confidently identified. Here the sequenced sample was peripheral blood, taken in a trial of Ad26.COV2.S vaccine versus placebo. The sequence in DNA is TGTGCCAGCAGCCCCATTAATAATTCACCCCTCCACTTT. The translation is CASSPINNSPLHF.